Sequencing of this T cell receptor (beta chain) was carried out in a study of response to subunit inactivated influenza vaccine. Study-wide results and limits: The study's authors posited that every seasonal influenza vaccination enlists few new T cells.

Points on this clonotype: Its antigen is still unknown.

This CDR3 is 16 amino acids long. Germline CDR1 and CDR2: SGHRS and YFSETQ. The ends lost 4 bases at V and 0 bases at J; junction bases unmatched: 5. Each CDR3 protein gets one entry after TCRdb re-called the RT-PCR reads with MiXCR. Of 490,000 or so distinct CDR3 sequences in the sample, around 8% were seen once. The chain uses TRBV5-1 and TRBJ2-3, with 10 positions matching TRBD2. This sequence was found in a man between 50 and 75 years old who received an inactivated influenza vaccine. The sequenced sample was PBMCs from blood, obtained roughly 24 months after vaccination. The CDR3, as DNA: TGCGCCAGCAGCATAGGACTAGCGGATAGCACAGATACGCAGTATTTT. It codes for CASSIGLADSTDTQYF.